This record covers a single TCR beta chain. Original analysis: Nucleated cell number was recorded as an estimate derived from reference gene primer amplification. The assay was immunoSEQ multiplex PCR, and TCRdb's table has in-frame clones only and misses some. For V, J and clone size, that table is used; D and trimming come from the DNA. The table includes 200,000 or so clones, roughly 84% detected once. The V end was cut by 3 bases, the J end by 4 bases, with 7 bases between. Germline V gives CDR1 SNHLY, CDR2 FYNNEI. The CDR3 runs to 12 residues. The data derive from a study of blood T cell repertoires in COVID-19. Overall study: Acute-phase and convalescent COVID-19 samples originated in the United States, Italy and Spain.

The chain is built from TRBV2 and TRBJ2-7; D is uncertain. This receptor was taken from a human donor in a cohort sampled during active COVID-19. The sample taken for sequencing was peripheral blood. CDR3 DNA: TGTGCCAGCAGTGATTCCGTTTACGAGCAGTACTTC. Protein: CASSDSVYEQYF.